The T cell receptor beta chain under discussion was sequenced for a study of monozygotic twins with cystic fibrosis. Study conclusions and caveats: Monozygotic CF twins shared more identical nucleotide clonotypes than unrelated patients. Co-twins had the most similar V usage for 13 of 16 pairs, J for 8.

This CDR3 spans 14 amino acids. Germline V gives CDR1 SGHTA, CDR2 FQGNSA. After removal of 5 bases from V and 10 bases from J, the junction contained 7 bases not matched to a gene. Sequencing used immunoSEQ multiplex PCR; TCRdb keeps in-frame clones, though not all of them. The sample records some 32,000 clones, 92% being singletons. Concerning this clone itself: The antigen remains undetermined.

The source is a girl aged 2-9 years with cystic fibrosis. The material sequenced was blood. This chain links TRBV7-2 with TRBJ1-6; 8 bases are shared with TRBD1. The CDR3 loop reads CASSKTGVGSPLHF. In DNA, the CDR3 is TGTGCCAGCAGCAAGACAGGGGTAGGATCACCCCTCCACTTT. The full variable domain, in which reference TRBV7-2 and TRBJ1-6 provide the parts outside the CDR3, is GAGVSQSPSNKVTEKGKDVELRCDPISGHTALYWYRQSLGQGLEFLIYFQGNSAPDKSGLPSDRFSAERTGGSVSTLTIQRTQQEDSAVYLCASSKTGVGSPLHFGNGTRLTVT.